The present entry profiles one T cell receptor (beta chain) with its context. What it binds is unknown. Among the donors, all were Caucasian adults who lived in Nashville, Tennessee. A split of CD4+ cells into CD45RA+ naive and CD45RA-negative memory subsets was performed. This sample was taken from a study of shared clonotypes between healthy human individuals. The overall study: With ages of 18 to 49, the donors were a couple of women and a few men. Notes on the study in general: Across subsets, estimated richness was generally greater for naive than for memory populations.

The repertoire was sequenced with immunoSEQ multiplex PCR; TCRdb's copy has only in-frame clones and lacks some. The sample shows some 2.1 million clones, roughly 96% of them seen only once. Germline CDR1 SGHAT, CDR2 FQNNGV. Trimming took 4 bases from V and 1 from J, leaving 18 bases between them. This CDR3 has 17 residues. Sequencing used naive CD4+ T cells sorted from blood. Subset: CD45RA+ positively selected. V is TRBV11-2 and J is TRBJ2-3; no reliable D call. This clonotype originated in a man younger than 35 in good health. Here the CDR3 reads CASSSGTKASGTDTQYF. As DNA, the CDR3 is TGTGCCAGCAGCTCAGGAACGAAGGCGTCCGGCACAGATACGCAGTATTTT.